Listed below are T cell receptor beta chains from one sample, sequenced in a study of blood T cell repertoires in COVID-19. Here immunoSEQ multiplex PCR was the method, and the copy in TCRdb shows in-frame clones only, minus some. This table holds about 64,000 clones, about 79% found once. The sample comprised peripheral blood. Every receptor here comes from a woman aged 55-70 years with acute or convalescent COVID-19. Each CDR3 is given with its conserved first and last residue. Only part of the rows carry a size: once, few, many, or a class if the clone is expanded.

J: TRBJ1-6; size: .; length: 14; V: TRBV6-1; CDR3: CASSDTGDNSPLHF
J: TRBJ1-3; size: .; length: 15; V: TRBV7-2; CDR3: CASSTYRDSGNTIYF
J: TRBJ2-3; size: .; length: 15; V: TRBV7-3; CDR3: CASSPGGRGTDTQYF
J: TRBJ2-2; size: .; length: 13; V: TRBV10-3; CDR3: CATGTGNTGELFF
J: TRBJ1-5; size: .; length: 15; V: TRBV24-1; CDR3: CATPLGAVADQPQHF
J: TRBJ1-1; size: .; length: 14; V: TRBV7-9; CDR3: CASSPAQTNTEAFF
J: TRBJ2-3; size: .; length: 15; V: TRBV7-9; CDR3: CASSPPGQGTDTQYF
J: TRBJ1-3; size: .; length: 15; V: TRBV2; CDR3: CASSEDAGIGNTIYF
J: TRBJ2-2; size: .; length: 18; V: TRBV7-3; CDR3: CASSLNPAGGPNTGELFF
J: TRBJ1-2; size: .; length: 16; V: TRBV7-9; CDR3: CASSFGSSGLNYGYTF
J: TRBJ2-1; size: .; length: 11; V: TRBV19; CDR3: CATGTRGEQFF
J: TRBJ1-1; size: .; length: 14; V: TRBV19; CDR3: CASTSRGPSTEAFF
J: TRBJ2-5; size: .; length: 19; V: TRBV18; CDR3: CASSPPTGGITGGRETQYF
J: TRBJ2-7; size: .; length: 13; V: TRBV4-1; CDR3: CASSQWGGYEQYF
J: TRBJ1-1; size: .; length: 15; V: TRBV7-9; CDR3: CASSLLRTGLTEAFF
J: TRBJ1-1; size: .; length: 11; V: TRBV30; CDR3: CAWVNRGEAFF
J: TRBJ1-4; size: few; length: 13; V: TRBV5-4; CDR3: CASSFEREEKLFF
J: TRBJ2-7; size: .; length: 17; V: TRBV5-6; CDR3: CASSLAAPTGVSYEQYF
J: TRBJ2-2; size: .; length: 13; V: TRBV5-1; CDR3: CASSSGITGELFF
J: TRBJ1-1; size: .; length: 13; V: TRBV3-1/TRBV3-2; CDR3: CASSHGVSTEAFF
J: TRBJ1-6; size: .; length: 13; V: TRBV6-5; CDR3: CASTLGDNSPLHF
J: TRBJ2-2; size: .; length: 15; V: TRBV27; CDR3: CASSPQGAITGELFF
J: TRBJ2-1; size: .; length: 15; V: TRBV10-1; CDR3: CASSESNGARDEQFF
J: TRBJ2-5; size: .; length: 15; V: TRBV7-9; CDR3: CASSLLAGGGETQYF
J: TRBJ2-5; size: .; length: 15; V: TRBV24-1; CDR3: CATSDPGLAGQTQYF